The clone carrying this T cell receptor (beta chain) was recorded at least ten times. This specimen belongs to a study of T-cell memory formation after mild COVID-19. TCRdb itself ran the 5' RACE reads through MiXCR, one entry per CDR3 protein. The sample includes under 650,000 distinct CDR3 sequences, more than 15% seen only once; the top ten take approximately 12%. The germline V gene has CDR1 SEHNR and CDR2 FQNEAQ (reference sequence). The CDR3 is 13 amino acids. V dropped 1 base and J dropped 4 bases, with 7 bases sitting between them. Sequencing was done on a sample of PBMCs or a T cell subset sorted from them (not recorded which). V and J are TRBV7-9 and TRBJ1-1, with unresolved D. The receptor comes from an adult woman who had mild COVID-19 (a few samples of this study predate the infection). Cell type and time point are not known. The CDR3 here is CASSLGGFTEAFF. As DNA, the CDR3 is TGTGCCAGCAGCTTAGGAGGGTTCACTGAAGCTTTCTTT. Based on the CDR3 plus reference TRBV7-9 and TRBJ1-1, the full variable domain is DTGVSQNPRHKITKRGQNVTFRCDPISEHNRLYWYRQTLGQGPEFLTYFQNEAQLEKSRLLSDRFSAERPKGSFSTLEIQRTEQGDSAMYLCASSLGGFTEAFFGQGTRLTVV.